This is a list of T cell receptor beta chains from one sample in a study of cytomegalovirus exposure and HLA in healthy donors. The data were produced by immunoSEQ multiplex PCR, yet TCRdb's version contains in-frame clones alone and is incomplete. The sample holds 100,000 to 150,000 clones, around 84% seen once. The specimen was PBMCs. These receptors were obtained from a woman in her thirties or forties in good health and CMV-seronegative. Both conserved end residues are part of each CDR3. A D gene is named only where the DNA matches it firmly. Not all rows give a size; the values are once, few, many and, for expanded clones, a class.

j_gene: TRBJ2-7
d_gene: TRBD2
v_gene: TRBV25-1
abundance: NA
CDR3nt: TGTGCCAGCAGTGAAGGGGGCGGGAGGCACCCCTACGAGCAGTACTTC
CDR3aa: CASSEGGGRHPYEQYF

j_gene: TRBJ2-7
d_gene: TRBD2
v_gene: TRBV28
abundance: NA
CDR3nt: TGTGCCAGCAGGATGACTAGCGGGGGCTACGAGCAGTACTTC
CDR3aa: CASRMTSGGYEQYF

j_gene: TRBJ2-2
d_gene: NA
v_gene: TRBV6-1
abundance: NA
CDR3nt: TGTGCCAGCAGTGAGGGGCCAGCTTGGAGCGGGGAGCTGTTTTTT
CDR3aa: CASSEGPAWSGELFF

j_gene: TRBJ2-3
d_gene: NA
v_gene: TRBV28
abundance: NA
CDR3nt: TGTGCCAGCAGTTTAGTGCGTGGCACAGATACGCAGTATTTT
CDR3aa: CASSLVRGTDTQYF

j_gene: TRBJ2-7
d_gene: NA
v_gene: TRBV12-1
abundance: NA
CDR3nt: TGTGCCAGCAGCTCCCACCGGACAGGGGACTACGAGCAGTACTTC
CDR3aa: CASSSHRTGDYEQYF

j_gene: TRBJ2-7
d_gene: TRBD1
v_gene: TRBV28
abundance: NA
CDR3nt: TGTGCCAGCAGTTTATTCCGGACAGGGATTGGCCCCCCCGAGCAGTACTTC
CDR3aa: CASSLFRTGIGPPEQYF

j_gene: TRBJ1-1
d_gene: NA
v_gene: TRBV19
abundance: once
CDR3nt: TGTGCCAGCTTGGGGGCGGCCTCACGGGTAGAAGCTTTCTTT
CDR3aa: CASLGAASRVEAFF

j_gene: TRBJ2-1
d_gene: NA
v_gene: TRBV18
abundance: NA
CDR3nt: TGTGCCAGCTCACCGTCACAAGGGGAAAATGAGCAGTTCTTC
CDR3aa: CASSPSQGENEQFF

j_gene: TRBJ1-1
d_gene: NA
v_gene: TRBV7-9
abundance: NA
CDR3nt: TGTTCCAGCAGTCACCAGTGGAACACTGAAGCTTTCTTT
CDR3aa: CSSSHQWNTEAFF

j_gene: TRBJ1-1
d_gene: NA
v_gene: TRBV11-2
abundance: once
CDR3nt: TGTGCCAGCAGCTTTCCGGGTATGGAAAGAGCTTTCTTT
CDR3aa: CASSFPGMERAFF

j_gene: TRBJ2-3
d_gene: TRBD2
v_gene: TRBV10-3
abundance: NA
CDR3nt: TGTGCCATCAGTAGGGGACTAGCGGAACACACAGATACGCAGTATTTT
CDR3aa: CAISRGLAEHTDTQYF

j_gene: TRBJ1-1
d_gene: NA
v_gene: TRBV7-9
abundance: many
CDR3nt: TGTGCCAGCAGCTTAGGGGGCGAGGCTGAAGCTTTCTTT
CDR3aa: CASSLGGEAEAFF

j_gene: TRBJ2-2
d_gene: NA
v_gene: TRBV28
abundance: once
CDR3nt: TGTGCCAGCAGTCCCAGGGGGAACACCGGGGAGCTGTTTTTT
CDR3aa: CASSPRGNTGELFF

j_gene: TRBJ2-5
d_gene: TRBD2
v_gene: TRBV5-1
abundance: NA
CDR3nt: TGCGCCAGCAGCTTGGGGATTAGCGGGATTGGGGAGACCCAGTACTTC
CDR3aa: CASSLGISGIGETQYF

j_gene: TRBJ2-7
d_gene: NA
v_gene: TRBV7-2
abundance: once
CDR3nt: TGTGCCAGCAGCCAGTCAAGGGGTGACTACGAGCAGTACTTC
CDR3aa: CASSQSRGDYEQYF

j_gene: TRBJ2-3
d_gene: TRBD1
v_gene: TRBV6-1
abundance: few
CDR3nt: TGTGCCAGCAGTGAAGCGCTGGGACAGGGGCTGCGCACAGATACGCAGTATTTT
CDR3aa: CASSEALGQGLRTDTQYF

j_gene: TRBJ2-6
d_gene: NA
v_gene: TRBV21-1
abundance: NA
CDR3nt: TGTGCCAGCAGGAAGGACAGCCTTGGGGCCAACGTCCTGACTTTC
CDR3aa: CASRKDSLGANVLTF

j_gene: TRBJ1-6
d_gene: TRBD1
v_gene: TRBV7-2
abundance: NA
CDR3nt: TGTGCCAGCAGCTTAGGGACAGGGTTTTCACCCCTCCACTTT
CDR3aa: CASSLGTGFSPLHF

j_gene: TRBJ2-5
d_gene: TRBD2
v_gene: TRBV7-2
abundance: NA
CDR3nt: TGTGCCAGCAAAGTAGCGGGAGGAGGAGAGACCCAGTACTTC
CDR3aa: CASKVAGGGETQYF

j_gene: TRBJ2-3
d_gene: TRBD2
v_gene: TRBV28
abundance: NA
CDR3nt: TGTGCCACCAGCGGCCTGGGGCTAGCGGGAAGTACGCAGTATTTT
CDR3aa: CATSGLGLAGSTQYF

j_gene: TRBJ2-7
d_gene: NA
v_gene: TRBV27
abundance: NA
CDR3nt: TGTGCCAGCAGCAACACTCCGACACCCACCTACGAGCAGTACTTC
CDR3aa: CASSNTPTPTYEQYF

j_gene: TRBJ1-6
d_gene: TRBD1
v_gene: TRBV7-6
abundance: NA
CDR3nt: TGTGCCAGCAGCTTATGGGACAGTGGGAGCTCCTATAATTCACCCCTCCACTTT
CDR3aa: CASSLWDSGSSYNSPLHF